These T cell receptor beta chains were read from a single sample in a study of cytomegalovirus exposure and HLA in healthy donors. The assay was immunoSEQ multiplex PCR, and TCRdb's table has in-frame clones only and misses some. This repertoire shows 150,000 to 170,000 clones, about 86% found once; its top ten account for around 2.1%. The sample was PBMCs. Receptors originate from a human donor in good health. Each CDR3 is given with its conserved first and last residue. D genes are given only for firm matches.

D: TRBD1
V: TRBV29-1
J: TRBJ2-4
DNA: TGCAGCGCTGGGACAGGCCCGGTGACACCCAAAAACATTCAGTACTTC
CDR3: CSAGTGPVTPKNIQYF

D: NA
V: TRBV18
J: TRBJ1-4
DNA: TGTGCCAGCTCACCACAGGTGGGCGAAAAACTGTTTTTT
CDR3: CASSPQVGEKLFF

D: TRBD2
V: TRBV11-2
J: TRBJ2-1
DNA: TGTGCCAGCAGCCCAAAACTAGCGGCCCTACTTGGGAATGAGCAGTTCTTC
CDR3: CASSPKLAALLGNEQFF

D: NA
V: TRBV19
J: TRBJ2-5
DNA: TGTGCCAGTAGTATGAGTGTCTTTGGACAGAGGAAAGAGACCCAGTACTTC
CDR3: CASSMSVFGQRKETQYF

D: NA
V: TRBV5-4
J: TRBJ2-5
DNA: TGTGCCAGCAGCTTAGAAAGCCGCGAGACCCAGTACTTC
CDR3: CASSLESRETQYF

D: TRBD1
V: TRBV9
J: TRBJ1-2
DNA: TGTGCCAGCAGCCCCGGGACAGACTTCTACGGCTACACCTTC
CDR3: CASSPGTDFYGYTF

D: NA
V: TRBV19
J: TRBJ1-5
DNA: TGTGCCAGTAGTAAAACAGGCTTCAATCAGCCCCAGCATTTT
CDR3: CASSKTGFNQPQHF

D: NA
V: TRBV4-3
J: TRBJ2-3
DNA: TGCGCCAGCAGCCAAGGATGGACTACCGGTACCACAGATACGCAGTATTTT
CDR3: CASSQGWTTGTTDTQYF

D: TRBD1
V: TRBV14
J: TRBJ1-4
DNA: TGTGCCAGCAGCCAAGACCTCTGGACAGGGGGTAATGAAAAACTGTTTTTT
CDR3: CASSQDLWTGGNEKLFF

D: NA
V: TRBV6-5
J: TRBJ2-3
DNA: TGTGCCAGCAGGAGGGAGTCAGATACGCAGTATTTT
CDR3: CASRRESDTQYF

D: TRBD1
V: TRBV5-6
J: TRBJ2-1
DNA: TGTGCCAGCAGCTGGACAGGGGGTACCTACAATGAGCAGTTCTTC
CDR3: CASSWTGGTYNEQFF